One and the same sample provided the 23 T cell receptor beta chains below, sequenced in a study of blood T cell repertoires in COVID-19. Measured with immunoSEQ multiplex PCR; TCRdb has only the in-frame clones, and not every one. The sample contains under 150,000 clones, nearly 85% of which appear only once. Sequencing was carried out using PBMCs or T cells enriched from blood (not recorded which). These receptors all stem from a man in his fifties or sixties in a cohort exposed to, infected with or recovered from COVID-19 (not recorded which).

This rearrangement joins TRBV28 to TRBJ2-3; 7 positions match TRBD2. CDR1 and CDR2 (germline): MDHEN, SYDVKM. This CDR3 is built from 11 residues. J was trimmed by 7 bases and V by 10 bases; bases with no gene match: 5. CDR3 coding DNA: TGTGCCACCGGCGGGGGTTATACGCAGTATTTT. Its translation: CATGGGYTQYF.

This clone was seen a few times. The chain couples TRBV28 to TRBJ2-7; 10 bases align to TRBD1. Per the germline V gene, CDR1 is MDHEN and CDR2 is SYDVKM. The V and J ends lost 4 bases and 7 bases, in that order; junction bases with no gene match: 10. CDR3 size: 15 residues. CDR3 nucleotides: TGTGCCAGCAGTTCAACCGGGACAGGGGATTGGGAGCAGTACTTC. Protein sequence: CASSSTGTGDWEQYF.

This sequence joins TRBV5-1 and TRBJ2-7; D may be TRBD2 (5 bases). Germline CDR1 SGHRS, CDR2 YFSETQ. Trimming stripped 0 bases from V and 5 bases from J, with 12 bases between. This CDR3 has 14 residues. CDR3 region: CASSLGHPEDEQYF. The CDR3 nucleotides are TGCGCCAGCAGCTTGGGACACCCGGAGGACGAGCAGTACTTC.

This clone turned up a few times. The chain employs TRBV6-5 and TRBJ2-1; D may be TRBD2 (6 bases). Per the germline V gene, CDR1 is MNHEY and CDR2 is SVGAGI. The CDR3 has 14 residues. Trimming pared 7 bases from V and 7 bases from J, leaving 17 bases between. The CDR3 DNA reads TGTGCCAGCAACGGGGGACCAGGTCCTAATGAGCAGTTCTTC. Translating gives CASNGGPGPNEQFF.

This clone was seen just once. CDR3 amino acids: CASSPDGYGSPGNSPLHF. CDR3 DNA: TGTGCCAGTTCACCAGACGGGTACGGCAGCCCGGGGAATTCACCCCTCCACTTT. V usage is TRBV19 and J usage is TRBJ1-6; D is unresolved. Germline CDR1 is LNHDA and CDR2 is SQIVND (reference sequence). V lost 8 bases and J lost 7, with 27 bases in between. The CDR3 totals 18 residues.

The gene calls are TRBV15 and TRBJ2-5, with D possibly matching TRBD2 (7 bases). Germline lookup yields CDR1 LNHNV and CDR2 YYDKDF (reference sequence). Trimming stripped 0 bases from V and 2 bases from J, with 13 bases between. The CDR3 contains 16 residues. CDR3 nucleotides: TGTGCCACCAGCAGAGATGGGGCGGGGGCGCAAGAGACCCAGTACTTC. This encodes CATSRDGAGAQETQYF.

This chain joins TRBV24-1 and TRBJ2-1; D is undetermined. Trimming cost V 11 bases and J 5 bases, with 12 bases left between them. The CDR3 contains 12 residues. Germline V CDR1 and CDR2: KGHDR, SFDVKD. As DNA, the CDR3 is TGTGCCATCGAAAGTAGTCACAATGAGCAGTTCTTC. Residues: CAIESSHNEQFF.

V usage is TRBV10-3 and J usage is TRBJ2-3; 14 bases are shared with TRBD2. The CDR3 has 17 amino acids. CDR1 is ENHRY and CDR2 is SYGVKD in the germline V gene. Trimming cost V 6 bases and J 5 bases; bases outside gene matches: 10. The CDR3 region has the DNA TGTGCCATCAGGGGGACTAGCGGGGGAGACGATCGAGATACGCAGTATTTT. Translated, it gives CAIRGTSGGDDRDTQYF.

This chain links TRBV19 with TRBJ2-3, with D possibly matching TRBD2 (7 bases). CDR3 size: 17 residues. Trimming removed 4 bases from V and 0 bases from J, with 17 bases in between. Germline V gene data show CDR1 as LNHDA and CDR2 as SQIVND (reference sequence). The CDR3 region has the DNA TGTGCCAGTAGTAGGGGAGGGGGTGCGGTCAGCACAGATACGCAGTATTTT. Encoded protein: CASSRGGGAVSTDTQYF.

This chain connects TRBV5-1 to TRBJ2-7; 12 bases are shared with TRBD2. Germline loops: CDR1 SGHRS, CDR2 YFSETQ. The CDR3 extends over 15 amino acids. V was pared by 0 bases and J by 3 bases, with 1 base of the junction left unmatched. DNA of the CDR3: TGCGCCAGCAGCTTGGCGGGACTAGCGGGCTACGAGCAGTACTTC. It translates to CASSLAGLAGYEQYF. Full variable domain (outside the CDR3, taken from reference TRBV5-1 and TRBJ2-7): KAGVTQTPRYLIKTRGQQVTLSCSPISGHRSVSWYQQTPGQGLQFLFEYFSETQRNKGNFPGRFSGRQFSNSRSEMNVSTLELGDSALYLCASSLAGLAGYEQYFGPGTRLTVT.

The chain has TRBV9 and TRBJ2-7; 10 bases align to TRBD2. V lost 0 bases, J lost 4 bases, and 4 bases stayed unmatched. The CDR3 extends over 15 amino acids. Germline CDR1 reads SGDLS; CDR2 reads YYNGEE. The CDR3 sequence is CASSVGSLAGYEQYF. CDR3 nucleotides: TGTGCCAGCAGCGTAGGTTCACTAGCGGGATACGAGCAGTACTTC.

The chain links TRBV7-3 to TRBJ2-1; 14 nucleotides align to TRBD2. The V and J ends lost 5 bases and 8 bases, in that order; junction bases with no gene match: 11. Germline V gene sequence: CDR1 SGHTA, CDR2 FQGTGA. The CDR3 totals 17 residues. CDR3 sequence reads: CASSPTGTSGSIDEQFF. DNA of the CDR3: TGTGCCAGCAGCCCCACGGGGACTAGCGGGAGTATCGATGAGCAGTTCTTC.

Note on this clone: No DNA is shown, since the ends of the CDR3 on it are uncertain; the CDR3 is the one TCRdb lists. The V gene is TRBV12-1, the J gene TRBJ1-5; TRBD1, the D gene given by the table, was not confirmed from the DNA. TRBV12-1 is tagged as a pseudogene. 18 amino acids form the CDR3, both terminal residues included. This chain's CDR3 is CASSFAPGTGDSNQPQHF.

The chain is built from TRBV7-2 and TRBJ2-5; perhaps TRBD2 as D (6 bases). This CDR3 contains 16 residues. Per germline, CDR1 SGHTA and CDR2 FQGNSA. V was clipped by 3 bases and J by 4 bases, with 18 bases between them. For the CDR3, the DNA is TGTGCCAGCAGCTTCACCGGGGGTGGGGCAACAGAGACCCAGTACTTC. Protein: CASSFTGGGATETQYF.

There are a few counts of this clone. The J gene is TRBJ1-2, the V gene TRBV6-1, with D perhaps matching TRBD1 (5 bases). CDR3 length equals 14 residues. The V and J ends lost 0 bases and 7 bases respectively, with 12 bases between them. From germline, CDR1 is MNHNS and CDR2 SASEGT. The CDR3 protein is CASSEAGGAAGYTF. As DNA, the CDR3 is TGTGCCAGCAGTGAAGCGGGAGGGGCTGCTGGCTACACCTTC.

The chain recombines TRBV3-1 (or the pseudogene TRBV3-2) with TRBJ1-5, with D maybe TRBD1 (5 bases). CDR1 is LGHDT and CDR2 is YNNKEL in the germline V gene (reference sequence). Trimming left V 4 bases short and J 9 bases short, with 16 bases between. The CDR3 consists of 14 residues. The CDR3 protein is CASSLSGIFPPQHF. CDR3 DNA: TGTGCCAGCAGCCTCTCAGGGATCTTTCCGCCCCAGCATTTT.

The chain links TRBV30 to TRBJ2-7; weak D call: TRBD1 (5 bases). This CDR3 spans 13 amino acids. Trimming cost V 0 bases and J 4 bases, with 10 bases left between them. Germline CDR1 GTSNPN, CDR2 SVGIG (reference sequence). Written as DNA, the CDR3 is TGTGCCTGGAGTGTAGGACACGATTACGAGCAGTACTTC. Translated: CAWSVGHDYEQYF.

This sequence joins TRBV18 and TRBJ2-2, with D possibly TRBD1 on 5 matching bases. Per the germline V gene, CDR1 is KGHSH and CDR2 is LQKENI. The CDR3 contains 15 residues. The V gene lost 4 bases and the J gene lost 0 bases, with 9 bases spanning the gap. This CDR3 is CASSLQGTNTGELFF. Written as DNA, the CDR3 is TGTGCCAGCTCACTCCAGGGAACGAACACCGGGGAGCTGTTTTTT.

This chain uses TRBV29-1 with TRBJ2-7; tentative D call: TRBD1 (6 bases). Trimming shortened V by 4 bases and J by 5 bases, and 12 bases separated the two germline ends. In germline, CDR1 is SQVTM, CDR2 ANQGSEA. CDR3 length equals 12 residues. In DNA, the CDR3 is TGCAGCGTTGTAGGACAGACAAACGAGCAGTACTTC. It yields the protein CSVVGQTNEQYF.

V and J are TRBV7-3 and TRBJ1-1; D gene uncertain. V dropped 2 bases and J dropped 4 bases, with 8 bases sitting between them. Germline V gene lookup returns CDR1 SGHTA and CDR2 FQGTGA. The CDR3 has 13 residues. Written as DNA, the CDR3 is TGTGCCAGCAGCTTACAGGTATCCACTGAAGCTTTCTTT. This translates into CASSLQVSTEAFF.

The chain links TRBV28 to TRBJ2-7; 9 nucleotides agree with TRBD2. Germline V gene sequence: CDR1 MDHEN, CDR2 SYDVKM. The ends lost 8 bases at V and 4 bases at J; junction bases unmatched: 3. The CDR3 runs 12 residues. CDR3 region: CASESGRYEQYF. In DNA, the CDR3 is TGTGCCAGCGAGAGCGGGAGGTACGAGCAGTACTTC.

The V gene is TRBV6-5, the J gene TRBJ2-4; 8 bases agree with TRBD1. V lost 10 bases to trimming and J lost 15 bases; unmatched junction nucleotides: 11. Germline CDR1 is MNHEY and CDR2 is SVGAGI. The CDR3 spans 11 residues. CDR3 DNA sequence: TGTGCCACCCTATTCGGGACAGGCGGGTACTTC. Protein: CATLFGTGGYF.

With regard to this clone: Other nucleotide sequences in the sample specify the same CDR3. The chain uses TRBV18 and TRBJ1-2, with D tentatively TRBD1 (5 bases). The germline V gene has CDR1 KGHSH and CDR2 LQKENI. With 3 bases removed from V and 1 base from J, the gap between germline ends came to 6 bases. The CDR3 runs to 13 residues. The CDR3 DNA sequence: TGTGCCAGCTCACCGGGGGGTAACTATGGCTACACCTTC. Amino acid sequence: CASSPGGNYGYTF.